These 26 T cell receptor beta chains were all obtained from the same sample, sequenced in a study of CD8 T cells in Susac syndrome. Reverse transcription of roughly 0.45 to 1 ug RNA was carried out with random hexamers. One entry per CDR3 protein, called by TCRdb with MiXCR from the immunoSEQ multiplex PCR reads. Here the sample spans about 300,000 distinct CDR3 sequences, around nine tenths being singletons. Material for sequencing was CD8+ T cells from PBMCs. The receptors come from a human donor with multiple sclerosis.

The rearrangement links TRBV11-2 to TRBJ2-5, with a tentative D call TRBD2 (6 bases). Germline values: CDR1 SGHAT, CDR2 FQNNGV. V gave up 4 bases and J gave up 4 bases, with 10 bases separating them. The CDR3 is 13 residues long. This CDR3 reads CASSSNGGETQYF. Here the CDR3 DNA reads TGTGCCAGCAGCTCGAACGGGGGAGAGACCCAGTACTTC.

This chain uses TRBV20-1 with TRBJ2-7; TRBD2 aligns across 10 bases. V shed 5 bases, J shed 3 bases, and the junction held 4 bases outside the gene matches. From germline, CDR1 is DFQATT and CDR2 SNEGSKA (reference sequence). The CDR3 totals 13 residues. The CDR3 loop is CSAQREGHYEQYF. DNA for the CDR3: TGCAGTGCTCAGCGGGAGGGCCACTACGAGCAGTACTTC.

The chain is built from TRBV7-9 and TRBJ1-1; 8 bases are shared with TRBD1. J was trimmed by 6 bases and V by 6 bases; bases with no gene match: 6. Germline assignment: CDR1 SEHNR and CDR2 FQNEAQ (reference sequence). The CDR3 has 13 residues. The CDR3 sequence: CASSRTGRAEAFF. CDR3 in DNA: TGTGCCAGCAGTCGGACAGGGCGGGCTGAAGCTTTCTTT.

This clonotype came up once. The chain uses TRBV9 and TRBJ1-4; 9 bases align to TRBD1. CDR1 is SGDLS, CDR2 YYNGEE, per germline. V was pared by 3 bases and J by 2 bases, with 20 bases of the junction left unmatched. The CDR3 length is 21 residues. The CDR3 coding sequence is TGTGCCAGCAGCGCCCACCCGGCCGGGACAGGGCGCGGGGGGACTAATGAAAAACTGTTTTTT. Translated: CASSAHPAGTGRGGTNEKLFF.

The chain is built from TRBV20-1 and TRBJ1-4; D is undetermined. The CDR3 extends over 20 amino acids. With 2 bases removed from V and 8 bases from J, the gap between germline ends came to 33 bases. Germline CDR1 DFQATT, CDR2 SNEGSKA (reference sequence). The DNA for the CDR3 is TGCAGTGCTAGATTCCCCTCTAGCGCCGGGCGGAGTCCTAATGAAGAAAAACTGTTTTTT. It translates to CSARFPSSAGRSPNEEKLFF.

J is TRBJ2-7 and V is TRBV28; 7 bases align to TRBD2. The CDR3 extends over 15 amino acids. Germline CDR1 reads MDHEN; CDR2 reads SYDVKM. V shed 7 bases, J shed 4 bases, and the junction held 13 bases outside the gene matches. CDR3 in DNA: TGTGCCAGCACGTTTATCACGGCTAGCGGTTACGAGCAGTACTTC. This gives the protein CASTFITASGYEQYF.

The J gene is TRBJ2-1, the V gene TRBV20-1; 7 bases are a match to TRBD2. This CDR3 has 15 residues. V lost 0 bases and J lost 5; bases outside the gene matches: 7. Germline lookup yields CDR1 DFQATT and CDR2 SNEGSKA (reference sequence). This CDR3 reads CSARDRGDANNEQFF. In nucleotides, the CDR3 is TGCAGTGCTAGAGATCGGGGGGACGCTAACAATGAGCAGTTCTTC.

The chain employs TRBV20-1 and TRBJ2-7; 9 bases align to TRBD2. CDR3 length: 15 residues. Germline V CDR1 and CDR2: DFQATT, SNEGSKA (reference sequence). The V gene end was trimmed by 0 bases and the J gene end by 0 bases; junction bases not matched to a gene: 3. DNA of the CDR3: TGCAGTGCTAGAGATCGCGGGAGGGCCTCCTACGAGCAGTACTTC. Its protein product is CSARDRGRASYEQYF.

This clonotype was observed a few times. The chain combines TRBV11-1 with TRBJ2-1, with 9 positions matching TRBD2. V shed 5 bases, J shed 0 bases, and the junction held 11 bases outside the gene matches. CDR3 length: 18 amino acids. CDR1 and CDR2 from the germline V gene are SGHAT and FQDESV (reference sequence). In DNA, the CDR3 is TGTGCCAGCAGCCGGGCGGGGGGGCTCCTTAGCTCCTACAATGAGCAGTTCTTC. This gives the protein CASSRAGGLLSSYNEQFF. Supplemented by reference TRBV11-1 and TRBJ2-1, the full variable domain reads EAEVAQSPRYKITEKSQAVAFWCDPISGHATLYWYRQILGQGPELLVQFQDESVVDDSQLPKDRFSAERLKGVDSTLKIQPAELGDSAMYLCASSRAGGLLSSYNEQFFGPGTRLTVL.

V and J are TRBV7-8 and TRBJ2-1; perhaps TRBD2 as D (6 bases). Germline CDR1 reads SGHVS; CDR2 reads FQNEAQ. The CDR3 has 14 amino acids. Trimming removed 1 base at V and 6 bases at J, with 10 bases between. The DNA of the CDR3 is TGTGCCAGCAGCTTAGACGGGAGACTCAATGAGCAGTTCTTC. This translates into CASSLDGRLNEQFF.

The chain has TRBV27 and TRBJ2-6, with 10 positions matching TRBD1. Per the germline V gene, CDR1 is MNHEY and CDR2 is SMNVEV (reference sequence). J was trimmed by 3 bases and V by 3 bases; bases with no gene match: 11. The CDR3 has 19 residues. The CDR3 DNA reads TGTGCCAGCAGTTTTAACTCCGGGACAGGGGCAGGTGGGGCCAACGTCCTGACTTTC. It is translated as CASSFNSGTGAGGANVLTF.

The chain recombines TRBV27 with TRBJ2-3, with TRBD2 identical over 9 bases. Germline V gene data show CDR1 as MNHEY and CDR2 as SMNVEV (reference sequence). Trimming at V came to 5 bases and at J to 4 bases, leaving 10 bases not matched to a gene. The CDR3 covers 16 residues. The DNA of the CDR3 is TGTGCCAGCAGTACAATAAGCGGGAGGACGGCAGATACGCAGTATTTT. Amino acid sequence: CASSTISGRTADTQYF.

J is TRBJ1-2 and V is TRBV2; D possibly corresponds to TRBD1 (6 bases). CDR3 length equals 17 residues. V was pared by 8 bases and J by 4 bases, with 26 bases between. In germline, CDR1 is SNHLY, CDR2 FYNNEI. The CDR3 reads CASWDKGVLSHTYGYTF. The CDR3 coding sequence is TGTGCCAGCTGGGACAAAGGCGTATTAAGCCACACCTATGGCTACACCTTC.

V is TRBV20-1 and J is TRBJ1-6; D call uncertain. Germline V gives CDR1 DFQATT, CDR2 SNEGSKA (reference sequence). Trimming shortened V by 0 bases and J by 5 bases, and 11 bases separated the two germline ends. This CDR3 spans 15 amino acids. The CDR3 region is CSARDLGRDNSPLHF. Here the CDR3 DNA reads TGCAGTGCTAGAGATCTAGGTCGGGATAATTCACCCCTCCACTTT.

The V gene is TRBV6-2 or TRBV6-3, the J gene TRBJ2-7, with TRBD1 identical over 7 bases. The CDR3 is 16 amino acids. Per the germline V gene, CDR1 is MNHEY and CDR2 is SVGEGT. V was pared by 0 bases and J by 0 bases, with 5 bases of the junction left unmatched. The CDR3 coding sequence is TGTGCCAGCAGTTACTCAGGACAGGCCTCCTCCTACGAGCAGTACTTC. As protein: CASSYSGQASSYEQYF.

The rearrangement links TRBV12-3 or TRBV12-4 to TRBJ1-6; 7 bases are a match to TRBD1. V dropped 6 bases and J dropped 6; count of bases not matched to a gene: 5. The CDR3 length is 14 residues. In nucleotides, the CDR3 is TGTGCCAGCAGCCTGACAGGGCTTAATTCACCCCTCCACTTT. Translating gives CASSLTGLNSPLHF.

Written as DNA, the CDR3 is TGTGCCAGCAGCCGTCCCGGGGGCAGGGGGAGCTACGAGCAGTACTTC. Encoded protein: CASSRPGGRGSYEQYF. This sequence joins TRBV12-3 or TRBV12-4 and TRBJ2-7; tentatively, D is TRBD1 (7 bases). Deletions cut 6 bases from V and 3 bases from J, with 21 bases between. CDR3 length: 16 amino acids.

The gene calls are TRBV5-1 and TRBJ1-1; 10 bases line up with TRBD1. Per the germline V gene, CDR1 is SGHRS and CDR2 is YFSETQ. There are 12 residues in the CDR3. V dropped 5 bases and J dropped 11; count of bases not matched to a gene: 6. CDR3 loop: CASRGQGTDAFF. The CDR3 region has the DNA TGCGCCAGCAGGGGACAGGGGACGGACGCTTTCTTT.

This chain links TRBV5-4 with TRBJ1-1; 7 bases are shared with TRBD1. The CDR3 is made up of 14 amino acids. V was clipped by 4 bases and J by 3 bases; unmatched bases: 6. The germline V gene has CDR1 SGHNT and CDR2 YYREEE (reference sequence). The CDR3 DNA follows: TGTGCCAGCAGCCAAACCAGGGGGTACACTGAAGCTTTCTTT. Translation: CASSQTRGYTEAFF. The full variable domain, in which reference TRBV5-4 and TRBJ1-1 provide the parts outside the CDR3, is ETGVTQSPTHLIKTRGQQVTLRCSSQSGHNTVSWYQQALGQGPQFIFQYYREEENGRGNFPPRFSGLQFPNYSSELNVNALELDDSALYLCASSQTRGYTEAFFGQGTRLTVV.

The genes are TRBV6-1 and TRBJ1-5; the match to TRBD1 covers 8 bases. With 6 bases clipped from V and 5 bases from J, the junction kept 12 bases outside the gene matches. Per the germline V gene, CDR1 is MNHNS and CDR2 is SASEGT. The CDR3 runs 16 residues. The DNA for the CDR3 is TGTGCCAGCAGCCTCACGGCAGGGACAGGACATCAGCCCCAGCATTTT. Residues: CASSLTAGTGHQPQHF.

This clonotype was seen more than once but under ten times. J is TRBJ2-1 and V is TRBV20-1; D possibly corresponds to TRBD2 (5 bases). V lost 2 bases and J 0 bases, leaving 8 bases between the germline ends. Germline lookup yields CDR1 DFQATT and CDR2 SNEGSKA (reference sequence). The CDR3 loop spans 14 amino acids. CDR3 sequence (DNA): TGCAGTGCTAGAACTAGTCGCTCCTACAATGAGCAGTTCTTC. Its protein product is CSARTSRSYNEQFF.

This chain uses TRBV5-4 with TRBJ2-5; D may be TRBD1 (5 bases). The CDR3 loop spans 15 amino acids. Germline V gives CDR1 SGHNT, CDR2 YYREEE (reference sequence). The germline V and J ends were trimmed by 4 bases and 1 base, with 14 bases remaining between them. The CDR3 bases are TGTGCCAGCAGCCAACTCAGGGATGCCCAAGAGACCCAGTACTTC. It translates to CASSQLRDAQETQYF.

The V and J genes are TRBV6-2 or TRBV6-3 and TRBJ2-2, with a possible D match to TRBD1 (6 bases). The V gene's germline CDR1 is MNHEY and CDR2 SVGEGT. This CDR3 has 16 amino acids. The V end lost 5 bases, the J end lost 4 bases, and 17 bases lay between the germline ends. This chain's CDR3 is CASSLRTARGTGELFF. In DNA form, the CDR3 reads TGTGCCAGCAGTCTCAGGACAGCTCGCGGCACCGGGGAGCTGTTTTTT.

This chain links TRBV27 with TRBJ2-5; a weak D match, TRBD2 (6 bases). CDR1 is MNHEY, CDR2 SMNVEV, per germline (reference sequence). V gave up 5 bases and J gave up 2 bases, with 15 bases separating them. CDR3 length equals 15 residues. CDR3 residues: CASSPPSASQETQYF. The DNA for the CDR3 is TGTGCCAGCAGTCCCCCTAGCGCCTCGCAAGAGACCCAGTACTTC.

This chain connects TRBV2 to TRBJ2-3; D unclear. V dropped 6 bases and J dropped 5 bases, with 12 bases sitting between them. This CDR3 has 13 residues. Germline V CDR1 and CDR2: SNHLY, FYNNEI. The CDR3 region is CASRLASGDTQYF. DNA for the CDR3: TGTGCCAGCAGATTAGCTTCTGGAGATACGCAGTATTTT.

The chain couples TRBV3-1 to TRBJ2-2; D is unclear. In germline, CDR1 is LGHDT, CDR2 YNNKEL (reference sequence). The length of the CDR3 is 13 residues. The V end was cut by 1 base, the J end by 6 bases, with 6 bases between. This CDR3 reads CASSQGGSGELFF. The DNA of the CDR3 is TGTGCCAGCAGCCAAGGGGGTTCCGGGGAGCTGTTTTTT.